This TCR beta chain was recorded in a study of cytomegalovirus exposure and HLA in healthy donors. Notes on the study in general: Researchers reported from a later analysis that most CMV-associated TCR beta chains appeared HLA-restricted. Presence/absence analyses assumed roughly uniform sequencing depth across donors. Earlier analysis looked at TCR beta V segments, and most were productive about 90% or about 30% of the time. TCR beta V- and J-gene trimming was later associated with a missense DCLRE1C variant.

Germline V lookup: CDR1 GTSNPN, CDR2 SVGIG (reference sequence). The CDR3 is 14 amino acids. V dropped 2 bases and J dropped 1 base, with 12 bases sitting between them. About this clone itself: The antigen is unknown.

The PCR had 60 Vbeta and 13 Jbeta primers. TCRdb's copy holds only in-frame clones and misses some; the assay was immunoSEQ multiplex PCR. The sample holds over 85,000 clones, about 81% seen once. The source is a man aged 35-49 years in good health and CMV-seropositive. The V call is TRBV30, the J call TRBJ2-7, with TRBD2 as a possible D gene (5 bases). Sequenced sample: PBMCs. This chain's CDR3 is CAWSPPGISYEQYF. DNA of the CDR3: TGTGCCTGGAGTCCCCCGGGGATTTCCTACGAGCAGTACTTC.